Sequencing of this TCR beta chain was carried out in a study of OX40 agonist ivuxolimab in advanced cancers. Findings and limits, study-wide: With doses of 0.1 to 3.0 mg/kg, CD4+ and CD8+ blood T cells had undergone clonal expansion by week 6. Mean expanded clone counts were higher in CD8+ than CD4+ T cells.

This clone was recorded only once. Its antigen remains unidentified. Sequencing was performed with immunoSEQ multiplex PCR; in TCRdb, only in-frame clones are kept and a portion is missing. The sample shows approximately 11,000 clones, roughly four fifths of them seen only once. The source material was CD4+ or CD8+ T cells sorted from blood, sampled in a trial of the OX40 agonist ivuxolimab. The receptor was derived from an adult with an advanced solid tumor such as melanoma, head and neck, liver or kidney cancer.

In nucleotides, the CDR3 is TGTGCCAGCAGCCCCCATGACTCTACCGGGGAGCTGTTTTTT. It codes for CASSPHDSTGELFF. The chain carries TRBV7-6 and TRBJ2-2, with D uncertain. This CDR3 has 14 residues. Germline CDR1 SGHVS, CDR2 FNYEAQ. V lost 5 bases to trimming and J lost 5 bases, with 12 bases between them.